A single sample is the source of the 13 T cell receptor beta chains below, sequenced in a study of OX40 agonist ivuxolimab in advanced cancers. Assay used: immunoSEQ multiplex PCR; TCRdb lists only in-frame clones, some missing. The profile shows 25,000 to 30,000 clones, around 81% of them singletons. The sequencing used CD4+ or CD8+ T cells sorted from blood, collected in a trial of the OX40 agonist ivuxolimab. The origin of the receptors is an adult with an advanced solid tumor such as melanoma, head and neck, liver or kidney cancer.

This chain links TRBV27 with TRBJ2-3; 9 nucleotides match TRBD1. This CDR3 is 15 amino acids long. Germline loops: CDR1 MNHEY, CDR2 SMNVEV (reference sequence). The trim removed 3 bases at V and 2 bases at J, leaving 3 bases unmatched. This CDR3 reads CASSFRTGDTDTQYF. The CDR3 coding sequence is TGTGCCAGCAGTTTCAGGACAGGGGACACAGATACGCAGTATTTT.

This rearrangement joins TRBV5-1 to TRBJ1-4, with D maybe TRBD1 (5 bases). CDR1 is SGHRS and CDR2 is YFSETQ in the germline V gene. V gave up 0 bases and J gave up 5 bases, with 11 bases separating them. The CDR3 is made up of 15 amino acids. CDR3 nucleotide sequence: TGCGCCAGCAGCTTGGTGGGACTGGACAATGAAAAACTGTTTTTT. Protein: CASSLVGLDNEKLFF.

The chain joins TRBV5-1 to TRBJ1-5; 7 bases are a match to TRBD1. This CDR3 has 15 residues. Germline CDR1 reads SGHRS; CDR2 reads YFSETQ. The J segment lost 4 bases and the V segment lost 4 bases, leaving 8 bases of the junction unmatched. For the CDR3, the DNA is TGCGCCAGCAGCCTAAACGGACAGGAAAATCAGCCCCAGCATTTT. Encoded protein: CASSLNGQENQPQHF. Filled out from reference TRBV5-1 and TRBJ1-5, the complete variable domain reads KAGVTQTPRYLIKTRGQQVTLSCSPISGHRSVSWYQQTPGQGLQFLFEYFSETQRNKGNFPGRFSGRQFSNSRSEMNVSTLELGDSALYLCASSLNGQENQPQHFGDGTRLSIL.

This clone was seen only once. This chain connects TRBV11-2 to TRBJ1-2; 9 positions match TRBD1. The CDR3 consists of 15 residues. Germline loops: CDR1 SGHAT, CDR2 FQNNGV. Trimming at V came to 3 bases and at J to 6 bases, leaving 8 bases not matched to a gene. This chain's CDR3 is CASSFSGTGMHGYTF. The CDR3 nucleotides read TGTGCCAGCAGCTTTTCCGGGACAGGGATGCATGGCTACACCTTC.

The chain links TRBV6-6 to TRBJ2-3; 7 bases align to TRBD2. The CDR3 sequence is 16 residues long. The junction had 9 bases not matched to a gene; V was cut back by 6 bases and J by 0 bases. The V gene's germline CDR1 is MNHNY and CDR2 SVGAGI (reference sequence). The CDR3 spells CASSRGDWQSTDTQYF. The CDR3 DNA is TGTGCCAGCAGCCGGGGGGACTGGCAAAGCACAGATACGCAGTATTTT.

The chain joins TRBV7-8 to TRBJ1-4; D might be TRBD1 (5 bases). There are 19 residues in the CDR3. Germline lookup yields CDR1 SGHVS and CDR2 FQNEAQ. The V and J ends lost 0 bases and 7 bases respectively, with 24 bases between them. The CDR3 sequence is CASSLARQGVVGGSEKLFF. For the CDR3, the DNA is TGTGCCAGCAGCTTAGCGCGGCAAGGCGTCGTTGGGGGTAGTGAAAAACTGTTTTTT. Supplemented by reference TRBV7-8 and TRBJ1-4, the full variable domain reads GAGVSQSPRYKVAKRGQDVALRCDPISGHVSLFWYQQALGQGPEFLTYFQNEAQLDKSGLPSDRFFAERPEGSVSTLKIQRTQQEDSAVYLCASSLARQGVVGGSEKLFFGSGTQLSVL.

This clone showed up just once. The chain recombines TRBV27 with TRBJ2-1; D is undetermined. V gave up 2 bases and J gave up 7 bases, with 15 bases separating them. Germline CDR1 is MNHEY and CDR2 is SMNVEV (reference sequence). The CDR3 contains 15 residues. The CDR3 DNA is TGTGCCAGCAGTTTAGGGCCTGCCCCGTGGAATGAGCAGTTCTTC. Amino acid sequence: CASSLGPAPWNEQFF.

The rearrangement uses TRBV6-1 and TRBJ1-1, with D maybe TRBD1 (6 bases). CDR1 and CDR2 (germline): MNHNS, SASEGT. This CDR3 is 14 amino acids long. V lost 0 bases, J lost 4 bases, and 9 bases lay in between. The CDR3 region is CASSEAWTVTEAFF. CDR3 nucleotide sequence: TGTGCCAGCAGTGAAGCGTGGACAGTCACTGAAGCTTTCTTT.

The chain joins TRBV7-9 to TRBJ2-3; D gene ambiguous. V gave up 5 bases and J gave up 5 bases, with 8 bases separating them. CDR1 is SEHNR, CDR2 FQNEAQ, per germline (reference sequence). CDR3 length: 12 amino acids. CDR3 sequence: CASSHSEDTQYF. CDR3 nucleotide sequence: TGTGCCAGCAGCCACAGTGAAGATACGCAGTATTTT.

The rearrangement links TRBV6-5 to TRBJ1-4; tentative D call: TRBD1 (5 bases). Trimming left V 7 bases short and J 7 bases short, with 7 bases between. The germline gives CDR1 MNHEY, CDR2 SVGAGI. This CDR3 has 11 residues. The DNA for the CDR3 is TGTGCCAGCACCGGGGGTGAAAAACTGTTTTTT. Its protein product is CASTGGEKLFF.

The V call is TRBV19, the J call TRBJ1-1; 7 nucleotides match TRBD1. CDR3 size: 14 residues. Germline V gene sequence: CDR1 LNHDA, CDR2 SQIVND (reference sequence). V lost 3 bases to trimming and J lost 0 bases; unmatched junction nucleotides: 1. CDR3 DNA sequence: TGTGCCAGTAGTATGGGACAGCTGAACACTGAAGCTTTCTTT. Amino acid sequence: CASSMGQLNTEAFF.

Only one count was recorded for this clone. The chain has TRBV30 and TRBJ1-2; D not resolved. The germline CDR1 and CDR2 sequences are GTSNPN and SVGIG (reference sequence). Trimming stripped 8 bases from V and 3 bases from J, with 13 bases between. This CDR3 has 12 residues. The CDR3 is CARERPDYGYTF. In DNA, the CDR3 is TGTGCCAGAGAGAGGCCTGACTATGGCTACACCTTC.

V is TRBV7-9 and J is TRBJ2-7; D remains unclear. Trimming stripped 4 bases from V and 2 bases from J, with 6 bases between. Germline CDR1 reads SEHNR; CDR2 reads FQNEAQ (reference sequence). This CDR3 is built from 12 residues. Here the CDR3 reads CASSYETYEQYF. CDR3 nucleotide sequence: TGTGCCAGCAGCTATGAAACCTACGAGCAGTACTTC.